This T cell receptor beta chain was captured by sequencing in a study of blood T cell repertoires in COVID-19. Generated by immunoSEQ multiplex PCR, the TCRdb table keeps only in-frame clones and is missing some. The sample shows 7,000 to 10,000 clones, about 90% of them seen only once. The TCR originated in a woman between 45 and 60 years old with active or convalescent COVID-19. Specimen: peripheral blood.

The CDR3 region is CASSNPGHILNEQYF. The CDR3 DNA sequence: TGTGCCAGTAGTAACCCGGGACATATTTTGAACGAGCAGTACTTC. This chain links TRBV19 with TRBJ2-7, with TRBD1 as a possible D gene (6 bases). V lost 4 bases to trimming and J lost 5 bases, with 18 bases between them. Per germline, CDR1 LNHDA and CDR2 SQIVND (reference sequence). This CDR3 region has 15 residues.